The clone carrying this T cell receptor (beta chain) was counted a single time. The antigen is not known. The unsorted samples took tens of millions of PBMCs to get genomic DNA. The sample comes from a study of shared clonotypes between healthy human individuals. Germline V gives CDR1 SGHNT, CDR2 YYREEE (reference sequence). This CDR3 spans 14 amino acids. The V segment lost 5 bases and the J segment 0 bases; nucleotides outside the gene matches: 4. Genomic DNA (from each subset) was split evenly across several immunoSEQ plates. Assay: immunoSEQ multiplex PCR; the TCRdb copy retains only in-frame clones and omits some. The table has roughly 480,000 clones, 79% seen once. General study points: In having few donors, the study represented limited genetic and exposure-history diversity. Clonotype sharing levels among donors were expected to vary with sequencing depth.

The receptor was isolated from a woman aged 40 to 50 in good health. Some clones in this sample may be carry-over from other donors' samples. Material: PBMCs. V and J are TRBV5-4 and TRBJ2-5; 7 nucleotides match TRBD2. The CDR3, as DNA: TGTGCCAGCAGTCGAGCGGGGTACCAAGAGACCCAGTACTTC. Residues: CASSRAGYQETQYF.